The 10 T cell receptor beta chains below all came from one sample that was sequenced in a study of CD8+CD57+ T cells in acquired aplastic anemia. Patients included in sequencing had previously demonstrated CD8+CD57+ cell expansion by flow cytometry. The template used for profiling TCR beta VDJ and CDR3 was genomic DNA. TCRdb used MiXCR to reprocess the reads, holding one entry per CDR3 protein. The sample has about 150,000 distinct CDR3 sequences, roughly 54% seen once. Material: sorted CD4+, CD8+, or CD8+CD57+ T cells (not recorded which) from PBMCs. The receptors were sampled from a human donor with aplastic anemia.

Comments on this clonotype: The CDR3 carries no conserved terminal phenylalanine or tryptophan, so it likely arises from a read error. The V and J genes are TRBV28 and TRBJ2-5; 11 bases fit TRBD2. In germline, CDR1 is MDHEN, CDR2 SYDVKM. This CDR3 has 13 residues. With V trimmed by 8 bases and J by 6 bases, 5 bases remained unmatched. CDR3 amino acids: CASVAGGRQTQYS. CDR3 in DNA: TGTGCCAGCGTAGCGGGAGGGAGGCAGACCCAGTACTCC.

There are a few counts of this clonotype. J is TRBJ1-1 and V is TRBV4-3; D is undetermined. Trimming cost V 1 base and J 5 bases, with 11 bases left between them. This CDR3 has 14 residues. Germline loops: CDR1 LGHNA, CDR2 YSLEER. CDR3 region: CASSQGTGKTEAFF. DNA for the CDR3: TGCGCCAGCAGCCAAGGAACCGGGAAGACTGAAGCTTTCTTT.

About this clonotype: One junction end does not reproduce the germline sequence, and a read error may be involved. V gene TRBV11-1 combines with J gene TRBJ2-1; possibly TRBD2 for D (6 bases). Germline V gives CDR1 SGHAT, CDR2 FQDESV (reference sequence). CDR3 length: 15 residues. The CDR3, as DNA: TGCGCCAGCAGCGGCCCGGGACTCGATTACAATGAGCAGTTCTTC. It translates to CASSGPGLDYNEQFF.

The V gene is TRBV19, the J gene TRBJ2-6; 11 bases line up with TRBD2. CDR1 and CDR2 from the germline V gene are LNHDA and SQIVND (reference sequence). This CDR3 is 18 amino acids long. V lost 6 bases to trimming and J lost 2 bases; unmatched junction nucleotides: 9. CDR3 region: CASRETSGGDTGANVLTF. As DNA, the CDR3 is TGTGCCAGTAGAGAAACTAGCGGGGGAGACACTGGGGCCAACGTCCTGACTTTC.

Only one count was recorded for this clonotype. The chain has TRBV20-1 and TRBJ2-7; 7 positions agree with TRBD2. Germline CDR1 reads DFQATT; CDR2 reads SNEGSKA (reference sequence). The length of the CDR3 is 16 residues. The junction had 17 bases not matched to a gene; V was cut back by 6 bases and J by 3 bases. The CDR3 region has the DNA TGCAGTGCCAGCAGCGGGACTCCTAATGATTACTACGAGCAGTACTTC. This codes for CSASSGTPNDYYEQYF.

The chain carries TRBV6-4 and TRBJ1-2; perhaps TRBD1 as D (5 bases). Germline assignment: CDR1 MRHNA and CDR2 SNTAGT. V gave up 0 bases and J gave up 7 bases, with 9 bases separating them. CDR3 length equals 13 residues. The CDR3 DNA reads as TGTGCCAGCAGTGACTCCCAGGGCGCTGGCTACACCTTC. Its protein product is CASSDSQGAGYTF.

Comment on this clonotype: A read error may explain this, as a much larger clone is one base away. The chain couples TRBV6-5 to TRBJ2-7; D gene ambiguous. The CDR3 length is 13 residues. In germline, CDR1 is MNHEY, CDR2 SVGAGI. With 2 bases removed from V and 7 bases from J, the gap between germline ends came to 12 bases. The CDR3 DNA is TGTGCCAGCAGTTACGTGGTACTAAGGGAGCAGTACTTC. This codes for CASSYVVLREQYF.

Concerning this clonotype: One end of the junction varies from germline; a read error may be responsible. This rearrangement joins TRBV19 to TRBJ1-4; 9 nucleotides agree with TRBD1. The CDR3 covers 14 residues. Germline CDR1 and CDR2: LNHDA and SQIVND (reference sequence). The DNA of the CDR3 is TGTGCCAGTCAGGGGAGACAGGGGGATGAAAAACTGTTCTTT. Its protein product is CASQGRQGDEKLFF.

The chain has TRBV29-1 and TRBJ1-6; no reliable D call. Germline lookup yields CDR1 SQVTM and CDR2 ANQGSEA. The CDR3 is 11 residues long. Trimming left V 5 bases short and J 14 bases short, with 13 bases between. CDR3 region: CSVKTVSSLHF. The CDR3 nucleotides read TGCAGCGTTAAAACAGTATCTTCCCTCCACTTT.

On this clonotype itself: Lacking the conserved final phenylalanine or tryptophan, this CDR3 likely reflects a read error. The chain has TRBV10-2 and TRBJ2-5, with D unclear. Germline CDR1 WSHSY, CDR2 SAAADI. This CDR3 has 12 residues. The V gene lost 6 bases and the J gene lost 5 bases, with 10 bases spanning the gap. The CDR3 is CASSVGYETQYL. DNA of the CDR3: TGCGCCAGCAGCGTGGGATATGAGACCCAGTACCTC.